This TCR beta chain was sequenced for a study of regulatory T cells in long-lasting Graves disease. Whole-study findings and limits: Patients with persistent disease shared over 2,500 public clonotypes, outpacing the roughly 1,000 shared by new patients. Patients with persistent disease showed a bias toward TRBV28, TRBJ1-2 and TRBJ2-5.

Arm-PCR of CDR3 regions and iRepertoire HTBI primers were used to build TCR beta libraries. TCRdb re-analysed the multiplex PCR reads in MiXCR, keeping a single row per CDR3 protein. Among over 350,000 distinct CDR3 sequences listed, around 21% were seen once. Time point defined: persistent/refractory GD, antithyroid drugs over 5 years with positive TRAb. The TCR library was prepared using RNA isolated from PBMCs. A volume of roughly 9.9 milliliters of peripheral blood was collected in EDTA tubes. Many counts were recorded for this clonotype. The antigen is not known. The junction departs from germline at one end; a sequencing error may be responsible. The length of the CDR3 is 14 residues.

The clonotype comes from a female donor with Graves disease. The source was peripheral blood mononuclear cells (PBMCs), collected when the disease was refractory, from a patient treated with antithyroid drugs. J is TRBJ1-6 and V is TRBV12-3 or TRBV12-4, with a possible D match to TRBD1 (5 bases). The CDR3 nucleotides read TGTGCCAGCAGTTTAGACAGCGGACATTCGCCCCTCCACTTT. Translation gives CASSLDSGHSPLHF.